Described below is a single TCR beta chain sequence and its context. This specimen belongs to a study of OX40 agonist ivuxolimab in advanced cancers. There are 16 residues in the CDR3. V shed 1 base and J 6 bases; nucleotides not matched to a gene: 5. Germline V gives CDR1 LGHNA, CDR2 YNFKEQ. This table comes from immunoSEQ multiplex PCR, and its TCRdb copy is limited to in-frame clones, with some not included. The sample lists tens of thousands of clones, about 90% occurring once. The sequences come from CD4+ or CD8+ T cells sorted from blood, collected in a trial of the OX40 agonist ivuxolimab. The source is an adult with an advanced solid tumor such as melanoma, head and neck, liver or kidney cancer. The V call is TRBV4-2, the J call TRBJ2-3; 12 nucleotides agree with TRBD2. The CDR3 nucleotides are TGTGCCAGCAGCCAAGGACTAGCGGGGGTCAGCGATACGCAGTATTTT. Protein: CASSQGLAGVSDTQYF.